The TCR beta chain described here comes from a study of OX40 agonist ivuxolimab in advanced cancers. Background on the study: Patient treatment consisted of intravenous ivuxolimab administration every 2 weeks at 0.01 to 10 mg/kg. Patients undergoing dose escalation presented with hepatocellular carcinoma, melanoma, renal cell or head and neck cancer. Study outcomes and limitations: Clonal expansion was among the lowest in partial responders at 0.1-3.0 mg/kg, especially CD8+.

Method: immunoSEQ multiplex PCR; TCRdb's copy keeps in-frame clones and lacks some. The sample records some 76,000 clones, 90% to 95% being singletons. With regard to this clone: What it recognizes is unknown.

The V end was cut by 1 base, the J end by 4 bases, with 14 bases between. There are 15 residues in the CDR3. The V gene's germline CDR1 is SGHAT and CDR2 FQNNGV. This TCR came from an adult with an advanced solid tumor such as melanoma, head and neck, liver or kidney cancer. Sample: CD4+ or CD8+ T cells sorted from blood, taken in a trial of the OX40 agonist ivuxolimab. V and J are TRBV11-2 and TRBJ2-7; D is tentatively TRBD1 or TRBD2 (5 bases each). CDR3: CASSLARDPWYEQYF. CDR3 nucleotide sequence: TGTGCCAGCAGCTTAGCCCGGGACCCCTGGTACGAGCAGTACTTC.